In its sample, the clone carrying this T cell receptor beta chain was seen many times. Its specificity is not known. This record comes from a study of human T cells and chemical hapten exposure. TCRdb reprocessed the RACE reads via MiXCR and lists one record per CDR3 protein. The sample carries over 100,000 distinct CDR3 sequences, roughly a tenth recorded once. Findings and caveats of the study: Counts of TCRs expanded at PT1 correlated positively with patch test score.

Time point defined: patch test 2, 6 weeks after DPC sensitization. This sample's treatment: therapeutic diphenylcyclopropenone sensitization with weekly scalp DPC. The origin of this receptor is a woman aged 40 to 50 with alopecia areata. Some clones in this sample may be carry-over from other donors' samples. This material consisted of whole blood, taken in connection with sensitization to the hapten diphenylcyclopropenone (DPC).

CDR3 in DNA: TGTGCCAGCAGTTCAAATACCCGACAGCCTGACGTCTATAATTCACCCCTCCACTTT. It specifies CASSSNTRQPDVYNSPLHF. The V and J genes are TRBV28 and TRBJ1-6; D might be TRBD1 (5 bases). CDR3 length: 19 amino acids. Germline-derived CDR1 and CDR2 are MDHEN and SYDVKM. Between the trimmed V and J ends, which lost 4 bases and 3 bases, there was a span of 22 bases.